The clone carrying this T cell receptor beta chain was detected many times. The CDR3 consists of 14 residues. The germline V gene encodes CDR1 SGHRS and CDR2 YFSETQ. With 2 bases removed from V and 2 bases from J, the gap between germline ends came to 9 bases. TCR beta CDR3 region amplification was performed from RNA transcripts. Researchers ran a first-round RT-PCR on the TCR CDR3 using the HTBI primer set. Each CDR3 protein gets one entry after TCRdb re-called the multiplex PCR reads with MiXCR. The data contain some 770,000 distinct CDR3 sequences, over 15% of them singletons. This specimen belongs to a study of T cells in Graves' hyperthyroidism and ophthalmopathy.

This sequence was found in a man aged 18 to 30 with Graves' hyperthyroidism. The chain employs TRBV5-1 and TRBJ2-3; D not certain. Sequenced sample: blood. The DNA for the CDR3 is TGCGCCAGCAGCTTTGGGCAGTTCACAGATACGCAGTATTTT. Protein sequence: CASSFGQFTDTQYF.